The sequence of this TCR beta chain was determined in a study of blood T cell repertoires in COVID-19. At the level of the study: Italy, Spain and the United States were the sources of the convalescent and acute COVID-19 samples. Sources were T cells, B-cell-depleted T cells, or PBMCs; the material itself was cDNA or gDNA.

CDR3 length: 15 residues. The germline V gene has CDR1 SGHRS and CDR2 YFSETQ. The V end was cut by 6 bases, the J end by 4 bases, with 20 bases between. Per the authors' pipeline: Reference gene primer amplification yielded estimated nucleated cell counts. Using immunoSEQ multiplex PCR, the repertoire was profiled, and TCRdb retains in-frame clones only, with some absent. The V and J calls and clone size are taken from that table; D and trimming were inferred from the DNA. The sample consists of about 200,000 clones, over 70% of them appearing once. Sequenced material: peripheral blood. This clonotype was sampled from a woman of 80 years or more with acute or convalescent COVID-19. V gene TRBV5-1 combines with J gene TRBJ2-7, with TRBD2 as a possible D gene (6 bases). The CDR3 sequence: CASTPAGTGAYEQYF. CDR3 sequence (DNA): TGCGCCAGCACCCCGGCAGGGACTGGGGCGTACGAGCAGTACTTC.